This T cell receptor beta chain stems from a study of blood T cell repertoires in COVID-19. About the research overall: COVID-19 samples from acute and convalescent phases originated in the United States, Italy and Spain.

In the original processing: Estimation of nucleated cell counts was performed using reference gene primer amplification. Sequenced by immunoSEQ multiplex PCR; TCRdb stores in-frame clones only, minus some. V and J calls and clone size are as listed in that table; D and trimming were resolved from the DNA. This sample yields fewer than 250,000 clones, of which approximately 80% are seen a single time; over 3.5% belongs to the top ten. The CDR3 is 15 residues long. Germline V CDR1 and CDR2: SGHTA, FQGNSA. Germline trimming cut 5 bases from V and 4 bases from J; bases unmatched to any gene: 8. V is TRBV7-2 and J is TRBJ2-3; the match to TRBD2 covers 8 bases. The TCR comes from a woman aged 65 to 85 with acute or convalescent COVID-19. Sample: peripheral blood. As DNA, the CDR3 is TGTGCCAGCAGCCGTTCGAGCGGGGGCCCAGATACGCAGTATTTT. The encoded protein is CASSRSSGGPDTQYF.